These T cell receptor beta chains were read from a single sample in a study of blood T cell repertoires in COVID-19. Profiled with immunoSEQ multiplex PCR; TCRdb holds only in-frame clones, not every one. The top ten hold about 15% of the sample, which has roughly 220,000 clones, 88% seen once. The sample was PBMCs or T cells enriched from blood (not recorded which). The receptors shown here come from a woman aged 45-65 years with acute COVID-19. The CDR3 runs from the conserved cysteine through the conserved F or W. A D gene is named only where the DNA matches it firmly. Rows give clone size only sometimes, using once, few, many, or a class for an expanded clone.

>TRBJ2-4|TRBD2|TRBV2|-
TGTGCCAGCACCGGACTAGATTTGAGTCAAAACATTCAGTACTTC
CASTGLDLSQNIQYF
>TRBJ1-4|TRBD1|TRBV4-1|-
TGCGCCAGCAGCCATCGCACAGGGGCAACTAATGAAAAACTGTTTTTT
CASSHRTGATNEKLFF
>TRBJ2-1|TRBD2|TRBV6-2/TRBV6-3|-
TGTGCCAGCAGTTACGGAGGACTAGCGGGCAATGAGCAGTTCTTC
CASSYGGLAGNEQFF
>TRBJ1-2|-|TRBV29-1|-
TGCAGCGTTGACTCAGGGCGCGGCTACACCTTC
CSVDSGRGYTF
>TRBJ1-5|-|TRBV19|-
TGTGCCAGTTATTTTCATCAGCCCCAGCATTTT
CASYFHQPQHF
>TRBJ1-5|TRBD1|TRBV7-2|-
TGTGCCAGCAGGTTGGACAGGGCTCCCAATCAGCCCCAGCATTTT
CASRLDRAPNQPQHF
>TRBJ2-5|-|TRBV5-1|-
TGCGCCAGCACCCGAGGGGGGGTCCAAGAGACCCAGTACTTC
CASTRGGVQETQYF
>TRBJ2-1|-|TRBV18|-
TGTGCCAGCTCACCCATAGTGGGCCGAGCCTACAATGAGCAGTTCTTC
CASSPIVGRAYNEQFF
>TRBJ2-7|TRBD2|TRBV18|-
TGTGCCAGCTCACCGACTAGCGTTAGCTCCTACGAGCAGTACTTC
CASSPTSVSSYEQYF
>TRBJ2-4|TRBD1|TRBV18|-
TGTGCCAGCTCACCCGGGACAGGTGCGTCTCAGTACTTC
CASSPGTGASQYF
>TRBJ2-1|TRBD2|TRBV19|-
TGTGCCAGTAGAATAGCGGGAGCTAGGGAGCAGTTCTTC
CASRIAGAREQFF
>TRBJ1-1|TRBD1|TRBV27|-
TGTGCCAGCGCAACAGGGGCTGAAGCTTTCTTT
CASATGAEAFF
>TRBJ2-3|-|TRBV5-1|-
TGCGCCAGCAGCTTGGGCTCATATACCCGGTCAGATACGCAGTATTTT
CASSLGSYTRSDTQYF
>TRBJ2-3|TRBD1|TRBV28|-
TGTGCCAGCAGCGTTGGACAGGGTTATAGCACAGATACGCAGTATTTT
CASSVGQGYSTDTQYF
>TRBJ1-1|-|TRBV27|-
TGTGCCAGCAGTTTATATCCACCCGGGAGGATCATGAACACTGAAGCTTTCTTT
CASSLYPPGRIMNTEAFF
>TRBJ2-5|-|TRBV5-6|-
TGTGCCAGCAGCGCTACCAGGCACGGCCAGTACTTC
CASSATRHGQYF
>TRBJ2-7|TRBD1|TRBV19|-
TGTGCCAGTAGCTTTGGACAGGGCTACGAGCAGTACTTC
CASSFGQGYEQYF
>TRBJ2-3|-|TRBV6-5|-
TGTGCCAGCAGGTACAGAGGCACAGATACGCAGTATTTT
CASRYRGTDTQYF
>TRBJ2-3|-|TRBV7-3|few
TGTGCCAGCAGCTTAAATGGAGCCACAGATACGCAGTATTTT
CASSLNGATDTQYF
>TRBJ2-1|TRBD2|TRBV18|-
TGTGCCAGCTCACGGGGGGGGAATGAGCAGTTCTTC
CASSRGGNEQFF
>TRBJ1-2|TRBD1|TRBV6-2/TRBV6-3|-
TGTGCCAGCAGTTTTCCGGGACAGACTTATGGCTACACCTTC
CASSFPGQTYGYTF
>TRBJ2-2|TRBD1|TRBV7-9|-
TGTGCCAGCAGCTTAGAAGGGACAGGATCCGGGGAGCTGTTTTTT
CASSLEGTGSGELFF
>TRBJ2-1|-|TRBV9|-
TGTGCCAGCAGCCCTTCTACTAGCTCCTACAATGAGCAGTTCTTC
CASSPSTSSYNEQFF
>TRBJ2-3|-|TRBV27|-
TGTGCCAGCAGTTACAGGGCCCTAGCAGATACGCAGTATTTT
CASSYRALADTQYF
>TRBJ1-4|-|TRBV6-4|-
TGTGCCAGCAGTGACTCTACAGACAGGATCCCAACTAATGAAAAACTGTTTTTT
CASSDSTDRIPTNEKLFF
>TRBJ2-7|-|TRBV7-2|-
TGTGCCAGCAGCTTGGATGGGGGGAACTACGAGCAGTACTTC
CASSLDGGNYEQYF
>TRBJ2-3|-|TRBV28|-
TGTGCCAGCAGAGCCCCCCCCGGTGGGGGGGCCCTAACAGATACGCAGTATTTT
CASRAPPGGGALTDTQYF
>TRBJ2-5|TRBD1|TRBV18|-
TGTGCCAGCTCGTCCGGGACAGGGTACGGGGAGACCCAGTACTTC
CASSSGTGYGETQYF
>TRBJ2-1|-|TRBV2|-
TGTGCCAGCACGCCGAGCTCCTACAATGAGCAGTTCTTC
CASTPSSYNEQFF
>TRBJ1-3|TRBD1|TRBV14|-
TGTGCCAGCAGCCTAGGACAGGCAATCTCTGGAAACACCATATATTTT
CASSLGQAISGNTIYF
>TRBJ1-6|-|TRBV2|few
TGTGCCAGCAGTGAAGCCGGCGGTTATTCACCCCTCCACTTT
CASSEAGGYSPLHF
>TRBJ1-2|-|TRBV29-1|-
TGCAGCGTTTTGACAGCTAACTATGGCTACACCTTC
CSVLTANYGYTF
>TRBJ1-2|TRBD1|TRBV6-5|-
TGTGCCAGCAGCAAAAACAGGGGGACGGCTGGCTACACCTTC
CASSKNRGTAGYTF
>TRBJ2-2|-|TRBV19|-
TGTGCCAGTAGTATAGTAGGTAGGGGCACCGGGGAGCTGTTTTTT
CASSIVGRGTGELFF
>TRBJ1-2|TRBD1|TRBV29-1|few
TGCAGCGTTGAAGGGGACAGTGGTGGCTACACCTTC
CSVEGDSGGYTF
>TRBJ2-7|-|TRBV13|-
TGTGCCAGCAGCTTAGCCCGCGGGAACGAGCAGTACTTC
CASSLARGNEQYF
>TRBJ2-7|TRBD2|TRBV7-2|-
TGTGCCAGCAGCTTGACTAGCGGGAGGAATGAGCAGTACTTC
CASSLTSGRNEQYF
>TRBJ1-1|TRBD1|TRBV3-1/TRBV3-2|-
TGTGCCAGCAGCCACCGCCAGGGGGCGGCCACTGAAGCTTTCTTT
CASSHRQGAATEAFF
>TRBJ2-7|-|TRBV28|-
TGTGCCAGCAGTTTGGCAGGGGATTCCTACGAGCAGTACTTC
CASSLAGDSYEQYF
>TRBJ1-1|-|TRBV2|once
TGTGCCAGCAGGAACCAGGCGCTATCGAACACTGAAGCTTTCTTT
CASRNQALSNTEAFF
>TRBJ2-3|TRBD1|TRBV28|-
TGTGCCAGCAGTTTTTCGGGACAGACGTCGGTCTACAAAGATACGCAGTATTTT
CASSFSGQTSVYKDTQYF
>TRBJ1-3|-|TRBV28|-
TGTGCCAGCTGGACGAGCGGGGGTGGAAACACCATATATTTT
CASWTSGGGNTIYF
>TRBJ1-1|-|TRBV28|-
TGTGCCAGCACTCGAAGTGACAGGACAAACACTGAAGCTTTCTTT
CASTRSDRTNTEAFF
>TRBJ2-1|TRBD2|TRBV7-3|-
TGTGCCAGCAGCCCCAACCCTCATAGCGGGAGGGCCAATGAGCAGTTCTTC
CASSPNPHSGRANEQFF